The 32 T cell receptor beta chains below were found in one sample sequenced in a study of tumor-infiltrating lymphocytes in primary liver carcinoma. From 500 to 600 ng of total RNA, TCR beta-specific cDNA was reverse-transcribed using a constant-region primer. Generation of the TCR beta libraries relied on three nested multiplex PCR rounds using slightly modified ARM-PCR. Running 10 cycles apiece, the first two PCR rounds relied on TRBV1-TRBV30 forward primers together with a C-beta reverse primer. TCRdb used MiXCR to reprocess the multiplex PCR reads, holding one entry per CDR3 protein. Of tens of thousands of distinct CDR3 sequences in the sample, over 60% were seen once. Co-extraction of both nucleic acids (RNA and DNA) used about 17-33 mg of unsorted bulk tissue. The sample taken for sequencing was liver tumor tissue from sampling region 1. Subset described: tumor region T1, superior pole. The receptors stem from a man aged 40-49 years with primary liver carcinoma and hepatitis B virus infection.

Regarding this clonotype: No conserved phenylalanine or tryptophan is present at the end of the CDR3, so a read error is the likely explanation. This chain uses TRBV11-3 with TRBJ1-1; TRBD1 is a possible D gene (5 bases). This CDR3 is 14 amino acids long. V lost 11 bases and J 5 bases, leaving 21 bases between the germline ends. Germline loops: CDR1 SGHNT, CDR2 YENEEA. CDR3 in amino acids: CARSLDPDSTEAFS. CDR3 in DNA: TGTGCCCGGAGCTTAGACCCCGACAGTACTGAAGCTTTCTCT.

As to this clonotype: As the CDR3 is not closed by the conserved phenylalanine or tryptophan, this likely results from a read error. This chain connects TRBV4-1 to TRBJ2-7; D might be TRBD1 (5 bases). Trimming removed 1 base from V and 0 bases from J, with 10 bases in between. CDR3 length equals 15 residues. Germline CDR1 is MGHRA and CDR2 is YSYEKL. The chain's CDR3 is CASSQGQGSSYEQYL. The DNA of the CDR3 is TGCGCCAGCAGCCAAGGGCAGGGCAGCTCCTACGAGCAGTACCTC.

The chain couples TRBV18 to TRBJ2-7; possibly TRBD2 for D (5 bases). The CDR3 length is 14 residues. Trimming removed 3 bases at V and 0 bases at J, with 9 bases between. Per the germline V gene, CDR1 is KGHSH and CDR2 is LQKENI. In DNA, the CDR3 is TGTGCCAGCTCACCGGGTGAGGGCTCCTACGAGCAGTACTTC. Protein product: CASSPGEGSYEQYF. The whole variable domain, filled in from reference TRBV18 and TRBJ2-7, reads NAGVMQNPRHLVRRRGQEARLRCSPMKGHSHVYWYRQLPEEGLKFMVYLQKENIIDESGMPKERFSAEFPKEGPSILRIQQVVRGDSAAYFCASSPGEGSYEQYFGPGTRLTVT.

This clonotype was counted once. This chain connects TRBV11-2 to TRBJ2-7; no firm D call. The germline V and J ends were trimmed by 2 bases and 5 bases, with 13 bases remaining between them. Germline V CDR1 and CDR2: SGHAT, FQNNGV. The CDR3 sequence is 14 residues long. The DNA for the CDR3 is TGTGCCAGCAGCTTAACCTACGTAGCTCACGAGCAGTACTTC. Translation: CASSLTYVAHEQYF.

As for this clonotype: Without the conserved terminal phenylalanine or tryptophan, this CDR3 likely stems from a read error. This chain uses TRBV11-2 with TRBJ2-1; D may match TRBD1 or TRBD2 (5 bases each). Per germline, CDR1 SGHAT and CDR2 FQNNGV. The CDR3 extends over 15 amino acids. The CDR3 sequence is CVSVLVDLRGHEQFL. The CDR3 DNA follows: TGTGTCAGCGTACTAGTGGACCTCCGGGGACATGAGCAGTTCCTC.

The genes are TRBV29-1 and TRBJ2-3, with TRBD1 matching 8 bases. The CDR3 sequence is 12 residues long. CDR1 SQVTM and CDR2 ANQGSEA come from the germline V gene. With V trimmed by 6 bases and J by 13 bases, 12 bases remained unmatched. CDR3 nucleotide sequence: TGCAGCGTGACAGGGGAATGCCTCGGGGAGTATTTT. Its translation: CSVTGECLGEYF.

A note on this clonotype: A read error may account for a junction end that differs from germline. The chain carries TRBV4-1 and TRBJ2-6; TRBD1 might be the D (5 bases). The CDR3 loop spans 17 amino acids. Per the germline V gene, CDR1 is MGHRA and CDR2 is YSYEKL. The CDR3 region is CASSQLQEATGANVPTF. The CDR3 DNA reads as TGCGCGAGTAGCCAGCTACAAGAGGCTACTGGGGCCAACGTCCCGACTTTC.

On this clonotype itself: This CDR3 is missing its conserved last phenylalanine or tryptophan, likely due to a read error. The CDR3 loop is CASSLVALAGIGELFL. CDR3 coding DNA: TGTGCTAGCAGCTTAGTGGCGCTAGCGGGAATCGGGGAGCTGTTTCTT. The chain uses TRBV11-2 and TRBJ2-2; the match to TRBD2 covers 9 bases. Germline CDR1 reads SGHAT; CDR2 reads FQNNGV. The CDR3 is made up of 16 amino acids.

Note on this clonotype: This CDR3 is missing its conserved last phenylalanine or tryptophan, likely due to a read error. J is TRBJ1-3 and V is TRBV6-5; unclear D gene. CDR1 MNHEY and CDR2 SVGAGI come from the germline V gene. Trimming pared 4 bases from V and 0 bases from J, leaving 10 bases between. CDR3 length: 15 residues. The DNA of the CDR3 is TGTGCCAGCAGTTTCGGGGTCAGCTCTGGAAACACCATATATTCT. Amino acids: CASSFGVSSGNTIYS.

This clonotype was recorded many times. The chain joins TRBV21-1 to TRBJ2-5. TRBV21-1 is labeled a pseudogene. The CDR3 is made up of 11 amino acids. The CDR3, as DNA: TGTGCCAGCCTCGATCACCCCACCCAGTACTTC. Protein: CASLDHPTQYF.

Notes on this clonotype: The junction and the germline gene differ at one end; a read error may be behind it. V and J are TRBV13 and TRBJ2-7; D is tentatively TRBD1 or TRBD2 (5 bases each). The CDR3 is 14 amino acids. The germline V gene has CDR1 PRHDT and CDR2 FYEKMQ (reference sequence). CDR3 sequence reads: CASSTSGTAYGQYF. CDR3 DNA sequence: TGTGCCAGCAGCACTTCCGGGACGGCCTACGGGCAGTACTTC.

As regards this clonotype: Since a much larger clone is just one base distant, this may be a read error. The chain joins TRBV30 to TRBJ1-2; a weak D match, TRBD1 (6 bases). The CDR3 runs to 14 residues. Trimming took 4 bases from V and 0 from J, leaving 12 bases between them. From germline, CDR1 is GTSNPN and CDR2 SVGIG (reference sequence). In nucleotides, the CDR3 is TGTGCCTGGACAGACAGGCCAGCTAACTATGGCTACACCTTC. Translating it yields CAWTDRPANYGYTF. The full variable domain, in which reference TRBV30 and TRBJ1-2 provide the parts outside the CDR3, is SQTIHQWPATLVQPVGSPLSLECTVEGTSNPNLYWYRQAAGRGLQLLFYSVGIGQISSEVPQNLSASRPQDRQFILSSKKLLLSDSGFYLCAWTDRPANYGYTFGSGTRLTVV.

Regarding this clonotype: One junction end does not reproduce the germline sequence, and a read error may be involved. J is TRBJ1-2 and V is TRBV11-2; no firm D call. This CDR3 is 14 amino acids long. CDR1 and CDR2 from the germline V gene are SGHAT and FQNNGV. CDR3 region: CASSLVVNNYGYAF. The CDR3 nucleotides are TGTGCCAGTAGCTTAGTAGTCAATAACTATGGTTACGCCTTC. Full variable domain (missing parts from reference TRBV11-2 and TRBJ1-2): EAGVAQSPRYKIIEKRQSVAFWCNPISGHATLYWYQQILGQGPKLLIQFQNNGVVDDSQLPKDRFSAERLKGVDSTLKIQPAKLEDSAVYLCASSLVVNNYGYAFGSGTRLTVV.

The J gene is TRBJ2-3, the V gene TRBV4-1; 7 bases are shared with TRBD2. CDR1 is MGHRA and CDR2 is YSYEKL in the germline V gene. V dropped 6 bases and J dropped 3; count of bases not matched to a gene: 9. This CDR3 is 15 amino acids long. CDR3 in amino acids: CASSRSAGETDTQYF. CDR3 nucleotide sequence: TGCGCCAGCAGTCGGAGTGCGGGAGAGACAGATACGCAGTATTTT.

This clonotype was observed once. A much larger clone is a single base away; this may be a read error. Here the CDR3 DNA reads TGTGCCAGCAGCTCTTGGACATATCAGCCCCAGCATTTT. This gives the protein CASSSWTYQPQHF. The chain employs TRBV7-9 and TRBJ1-5; TRBD1 is a possible D gene (5 bases). The V and J ends lost 4 bases and 5 bases respectively, with 9 bases between them. The CDR3 extends over 13 amino acids. In germline, CDR1 is SEHNR, CDR2 FQNEAQ (reference sequence).

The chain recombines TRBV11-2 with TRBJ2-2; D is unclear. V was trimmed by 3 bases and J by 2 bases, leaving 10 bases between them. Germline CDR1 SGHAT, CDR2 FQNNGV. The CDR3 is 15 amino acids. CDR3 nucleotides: TGTGCCAGCAGCTTGCGGCCGGATAACACCGGGGAGCTGTTTTTT. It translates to CASSLRPDNTGELFF.

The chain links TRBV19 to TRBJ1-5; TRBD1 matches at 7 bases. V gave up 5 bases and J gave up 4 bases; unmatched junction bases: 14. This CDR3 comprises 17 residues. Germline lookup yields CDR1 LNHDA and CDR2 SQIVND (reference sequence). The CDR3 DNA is TGTGCCAGTAGTCAACCTTCGACAGGGTTTAGTAATCAGCCCCAGCATTTT. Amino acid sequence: CASSQPSTGFSNQPQHF.

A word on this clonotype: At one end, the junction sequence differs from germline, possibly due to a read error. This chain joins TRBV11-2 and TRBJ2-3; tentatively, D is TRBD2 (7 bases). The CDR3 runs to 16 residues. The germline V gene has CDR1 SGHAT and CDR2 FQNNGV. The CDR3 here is CVSSPPGGKGTDTQYF. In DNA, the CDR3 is TGTGTCAGCAGCCCGCCGGGGGGCAAGGGCACTGATACGCAGTATTTT.

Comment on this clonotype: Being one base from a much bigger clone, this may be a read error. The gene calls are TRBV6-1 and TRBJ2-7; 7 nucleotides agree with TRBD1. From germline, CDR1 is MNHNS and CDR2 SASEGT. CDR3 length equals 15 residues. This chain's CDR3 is CASSESGTASYEQHF. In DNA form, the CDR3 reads TGTGCCAGCAGTGAGTCCGGGACAGCGTCCTACGAGCAGCACTTC.

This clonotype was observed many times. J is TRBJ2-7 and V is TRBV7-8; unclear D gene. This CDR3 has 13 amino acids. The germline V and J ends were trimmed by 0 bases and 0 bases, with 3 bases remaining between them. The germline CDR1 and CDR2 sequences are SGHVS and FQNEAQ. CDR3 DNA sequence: TGTGCCAGCAGCTTAGCCCTCTCCTACGAGCAGTACTTC. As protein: CASSLALSYEQYF.

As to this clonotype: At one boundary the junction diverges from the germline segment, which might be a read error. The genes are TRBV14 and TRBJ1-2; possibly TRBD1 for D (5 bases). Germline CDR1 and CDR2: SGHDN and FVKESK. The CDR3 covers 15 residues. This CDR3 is CASIQGGVGTKGYTF. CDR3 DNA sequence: TGTGCCAGCATCCAAGGAGGAGTAGGGACGAAAGGCTACACCTTC.

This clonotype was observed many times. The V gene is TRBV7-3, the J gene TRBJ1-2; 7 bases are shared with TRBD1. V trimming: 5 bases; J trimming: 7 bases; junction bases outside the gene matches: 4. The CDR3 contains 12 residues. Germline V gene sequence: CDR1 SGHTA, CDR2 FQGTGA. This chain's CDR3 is CASSTGVGGYTF. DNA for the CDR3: TGTGCCAGCAGCACAGGGGTGGGTGGCTACACCTTC.

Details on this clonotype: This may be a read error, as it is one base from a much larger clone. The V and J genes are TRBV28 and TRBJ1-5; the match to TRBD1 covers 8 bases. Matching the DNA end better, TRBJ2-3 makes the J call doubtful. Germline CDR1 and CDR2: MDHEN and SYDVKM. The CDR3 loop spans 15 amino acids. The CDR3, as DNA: TGTGCCAGCAGTTTTGACAGGGGTCGCAATCAGCCCCAGTATTTT. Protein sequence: CASSFDRGRNQPQYF.

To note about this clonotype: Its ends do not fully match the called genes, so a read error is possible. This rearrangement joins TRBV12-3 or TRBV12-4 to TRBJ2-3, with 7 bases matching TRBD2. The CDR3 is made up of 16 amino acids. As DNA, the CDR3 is TGTGCCAGCAGTTTAAGGGCTAGCGGAAGCACAGATACACAGTGTTTT. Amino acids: CASSLRASGSTDTQCF.

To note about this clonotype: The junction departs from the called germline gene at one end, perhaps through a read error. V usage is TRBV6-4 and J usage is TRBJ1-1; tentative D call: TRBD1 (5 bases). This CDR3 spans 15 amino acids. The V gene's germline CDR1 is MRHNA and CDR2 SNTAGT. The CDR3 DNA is TGTCCCAGCAGTGTCCCCAACAGGAAGAACACTGAAGCTTTCTTT. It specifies CPSSVPNRKNTEAFF.

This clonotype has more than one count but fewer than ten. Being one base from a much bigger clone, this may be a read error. The CDR3 loop reads CASSLWEWDNEQFF. CDR3 DNA sequence: TGTGCCAGCAGTCTCTGGGAGTGGGACAATGAGCAGTTCTTC. V and J are TRBV2 and TRBJ2-1; D possibly corresponds to TRBD2 (5 bases). Germline assignment: CDR1 SNHLY and CDR2 FYNNEI. The CDR3 totals 14 residues. Trimming took off 5 bases at V and 5 bases at J, with 13 bases between the two ends. The variable domain in full, completed from reference TRBV2 and TRBJ2-1, reads EPEVTQTPSHQVTQMGQEVILRCVPISNHLYFYWYRQILGQKVEFLVSFYNNEISEKSEIFDDQFSVERPDGSNFTLKIRSTKLEDSAMYFCASSLWEWDNEQFFGPGTRLTVL.

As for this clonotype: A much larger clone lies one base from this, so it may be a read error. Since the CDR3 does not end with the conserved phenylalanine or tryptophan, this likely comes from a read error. This CDR3 is CASSTLDRTDGELFY. The CDR3 DNA is TGTGCCAGCAGTACCCTGGACAGAACCGACGGGGAGCTGTTTTAT. The genes are TRBV28 and TRBJ2-2, with D possibly TRBD1 on 6 matching bases. The germline gives CDR1 MDHEN, CDR2 SYDVKM. The CDR3 totals 15 residues. V lost 5 bases, J lost 7 bases, and 17 bases lay in between.

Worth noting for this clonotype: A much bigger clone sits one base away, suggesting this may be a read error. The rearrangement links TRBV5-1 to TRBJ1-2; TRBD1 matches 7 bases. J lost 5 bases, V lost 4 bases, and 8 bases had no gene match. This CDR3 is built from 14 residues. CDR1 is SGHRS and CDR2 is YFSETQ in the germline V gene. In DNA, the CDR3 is TGCGCCAGCAGCATGTTCGGGACAGCATATGGCTACACCTTC. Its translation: CASSMFGTAYGYTF. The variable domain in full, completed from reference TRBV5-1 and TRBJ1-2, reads KAGVTQTPRYLIKTRGQQVTLSCSPISGHRSVSWYQQTPGQGLQFLFEYFSETQRNKGNFPGRFSGRQFSNSRSEMNVSTLELGDSALYLCASSMFGTAYGYTFGSGTRLTVV.

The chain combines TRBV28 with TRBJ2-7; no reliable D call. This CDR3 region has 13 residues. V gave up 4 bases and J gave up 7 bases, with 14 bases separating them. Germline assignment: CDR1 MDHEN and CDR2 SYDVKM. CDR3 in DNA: TGTGCCAGCAGTTCAACGACATGTTGGGAGCAGTACTTC. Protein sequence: CASSSTTCWEQYF.

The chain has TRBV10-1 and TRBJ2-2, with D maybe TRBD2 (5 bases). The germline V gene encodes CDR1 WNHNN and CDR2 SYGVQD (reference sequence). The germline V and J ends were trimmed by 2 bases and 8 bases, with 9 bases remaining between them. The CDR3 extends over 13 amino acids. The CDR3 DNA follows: TGCGCCAGCAGTGAGCTAGCACTGGGGGAGCTGTTTTTT. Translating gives CASSELALGELFF.

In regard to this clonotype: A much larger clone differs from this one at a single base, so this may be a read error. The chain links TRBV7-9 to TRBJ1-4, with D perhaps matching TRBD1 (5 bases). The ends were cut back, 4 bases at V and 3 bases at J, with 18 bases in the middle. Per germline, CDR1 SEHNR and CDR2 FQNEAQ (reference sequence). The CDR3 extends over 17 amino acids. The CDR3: CASSYRVEGAPNEKLFF. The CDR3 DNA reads TGTGCCAGCAGCTACCGGGTAGAAGGGGCCCCTAATGAAAAACTGTTTTTT.

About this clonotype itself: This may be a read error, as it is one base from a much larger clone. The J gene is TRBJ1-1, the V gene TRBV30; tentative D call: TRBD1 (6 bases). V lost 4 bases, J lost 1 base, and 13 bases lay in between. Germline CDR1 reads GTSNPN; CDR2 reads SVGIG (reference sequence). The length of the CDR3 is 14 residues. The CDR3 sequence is CAWTLQGSNTEAFF. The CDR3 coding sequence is TGTGCCTGGACTTTACAGGGCTCGAACACTGAAGCTTTCTTT.